This T cell receptor beta chain was captured in a study of neoadjuvant anti-PD-1 for oral cavity cancer. Time point denoted: after neoadjuvant nivolumab, at surgical resection. The length of the CDR3 is 13 residues. The V gene lost 0 bases and the J gene lost 1 base, with 5 bases spanning the gap. Germline CDR1 is SGHTS and CDR2 is YDEGEE. Sequencing was performed with immunoSEQ multiplex PCR; in TCRdb, only in-frame clones are kept and a portion is missing. Of tens of thousands of clones listed, about 85% are singletons. J is TRBJ2-7 and V is TRBV5-8; D unclear. This material consisted of PBMCs, taken after nivolumab (anti-PD-1) treatment. This receptor was taken from a person aged 40 to 85 with oral cavity squamous cell carcinoma. The CDR3: CASSLEISYEQYF. The CDR3 nucleotides read TGTGCCAGCAGCTTGGAGATTTCCTACGAGCAGTACTTC.